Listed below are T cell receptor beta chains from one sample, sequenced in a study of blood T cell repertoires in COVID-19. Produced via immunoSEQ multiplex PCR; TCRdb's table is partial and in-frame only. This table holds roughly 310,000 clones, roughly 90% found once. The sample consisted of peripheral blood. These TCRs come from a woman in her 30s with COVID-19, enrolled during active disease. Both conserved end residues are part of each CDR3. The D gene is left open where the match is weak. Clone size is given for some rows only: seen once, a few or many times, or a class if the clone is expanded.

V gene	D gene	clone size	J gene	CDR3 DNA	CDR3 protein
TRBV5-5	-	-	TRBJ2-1	TGTGCCAGCAGCTTCCCCGGGGGTGAGCAGTTCTTC	CASSFPGGEQFF
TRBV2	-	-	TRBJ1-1	TGTGCCAGCAGTGGAATATGGGGCACCTTGAACACTGAAGCTTTCTTT	CASSGIWGTLNTEAFF
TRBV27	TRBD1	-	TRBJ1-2	TGTGCCAGCAGCAAAGGGGGACAGGGGGTACACTATGGCTACACCTTC	CASSKGGQGVHYGYTF
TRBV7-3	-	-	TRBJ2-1	TGTGCCAGCAGCTTAACCAGGGTAGGGGACAATGAGCAGTTCTTC	CASSLTRVGDNEQFF
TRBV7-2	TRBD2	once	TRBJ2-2	TGTGCCAGCAGCAATGGACTAGCGGGAGGGCCGAGCACCGGGGAGCTGTTTTTT	CASSNGLAGGPSTGELFF
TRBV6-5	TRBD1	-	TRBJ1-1	TGTGCCAGCAGTTACTCGAAGGGGGCAATCAGCACTGAAGCTTTCTTT	CASSYSKGAISTEAFF
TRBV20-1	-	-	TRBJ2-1	TGCAGTGCTAGTTCCTCCAGAGCCCCGGCGGGCTACAATGAGCAGTTCTTC	CSASSSRAPAGYNEQFF
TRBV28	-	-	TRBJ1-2	TGTGCCAGCAGTTTTTTAATTGGGCCCTATGGCTACACCTTC	CASSFLIGPYGYTF
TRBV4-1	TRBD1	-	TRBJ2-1	TGCGCCAGCAGCCAGGAGACAGGGGGCGACGAGCAGTTCTTC	CASSQETGGDEQFF
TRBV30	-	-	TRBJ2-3	TGTGCCGGCAAACTACAGGGTAGGGGGACAGATACGCAGTATTTT	CAGKLQGRGTDTQYF
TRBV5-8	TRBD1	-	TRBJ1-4	TGTGCCAGCAGCTTGGGGGACAGGGTCGGCAATGAAAAACTGTTTTTT	CASSLGDRVGNEKLFF
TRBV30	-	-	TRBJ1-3	TGTGCCTGGGGGCAGCCTAGGGGCCTCTCTGGAAACACCATATATTTT	CAWGQPRGLSGNTIYF
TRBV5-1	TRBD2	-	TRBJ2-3	TGCGCCAGCAGCGGAGGACTAGCGGGAGGCACAGATACGCAGTATTTT	CASSGGLAGGTDTQYF
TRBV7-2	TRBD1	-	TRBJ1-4	TGTGCCAGCAGCCCCCAGGGGGCGGCTAATGAAAAACTGTTTTTT	CASSPQGAANEKLFF
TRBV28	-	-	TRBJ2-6	TGTGCCAGCAGTTTCGCGGGCGCCGGGGCCAACGTCCTGACTTTC	CASSFAGAGANVLTF